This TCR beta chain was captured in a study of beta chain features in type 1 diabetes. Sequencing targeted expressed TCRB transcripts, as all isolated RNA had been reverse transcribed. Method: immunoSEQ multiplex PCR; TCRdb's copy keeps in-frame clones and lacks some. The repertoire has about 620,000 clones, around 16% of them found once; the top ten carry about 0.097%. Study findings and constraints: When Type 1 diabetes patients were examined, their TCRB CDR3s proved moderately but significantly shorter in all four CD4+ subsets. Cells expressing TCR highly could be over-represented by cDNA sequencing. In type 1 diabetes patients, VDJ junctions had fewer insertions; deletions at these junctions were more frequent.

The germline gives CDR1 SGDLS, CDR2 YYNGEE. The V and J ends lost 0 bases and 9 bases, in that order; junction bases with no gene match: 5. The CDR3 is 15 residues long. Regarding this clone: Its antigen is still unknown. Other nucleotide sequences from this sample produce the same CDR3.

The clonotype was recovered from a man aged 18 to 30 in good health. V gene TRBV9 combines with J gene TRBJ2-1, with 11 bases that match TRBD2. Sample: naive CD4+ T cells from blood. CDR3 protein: CASSVGSSGRSEQFF. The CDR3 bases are TGTGCCAGCAGCGTAGGGTCTAGCGGGAGGAGTGAGCAGTTCTTC.